This TCR beta chain comes out of a study of identifying expanded T cells in peripheral blood. General study points: Differentially abundant clones: 0.95 to 1.5 between replicates, about 15 at about 13 days, around 20 at four.

Points on this clone: As yet, its antigen is unknown.

Trimming took 0 bases from V and 2 from J, leaving 14 bases between them. There are 16 residues in the CDR3. CDR1 and CDR2 (germline): MNHEY, SVGAGI. Produced via immunoSEQ multiplex PCR; TCRdb's table is partial and in-frame only. The data hold around 100,000 clones, with roughly 89% observed a single time. Collection occurred without any documented infections or immune events in donors. Specimen: blood. This clonotype was sampled from a person aged 18 to 69 in good health. This chain connects TRBV6-5 to TRBJ2-7, with a tentative D call TRBD1 (5 bases). For the CDR3, the DNA is TGTGCCAGCAGTTACTCGATTGGAGACAGCCCCTACGAGCAGTACTTC. Translated, it gives CASSYSIGDSPYEQYF.